This T cell receptor (beta chain) was sequenced for a study of blood T cell repertoires in COVID-19. Participant-reported clinical history was the basis for cohort assignment. Cohort 3 donors were reported recovered after two negative PCRs, clearance, or symptom resolution. This CDR3 is 13 amino acids long. V was cut by 6 bases and J by 0 bases, with 6 bases left in between. CDR1 and CDR2 (germline): MNHEY, SVGAGI. Data came from immunoSEQ multiplex PCR; TCRdb stores just in-frame clones and leaves some out. This sample has approximately 350,000 clones, with roughly four fifths found just once. The receptor was derived from a woman aged 50 to 65 who had recovered from COVID-19. V usage is TRBV6-5 and J usage is TRBJ1-3; D call uncertain. The sample taken for sequencing was PBMCs or T cells enriched from blood (not recorded which). CDR3 sequence reads: CASRFSSGNTIYF. The CDR3 DNA reads as TGTGCCAGCAGATTCTCCTCTGGAAACACCATATATTTT.